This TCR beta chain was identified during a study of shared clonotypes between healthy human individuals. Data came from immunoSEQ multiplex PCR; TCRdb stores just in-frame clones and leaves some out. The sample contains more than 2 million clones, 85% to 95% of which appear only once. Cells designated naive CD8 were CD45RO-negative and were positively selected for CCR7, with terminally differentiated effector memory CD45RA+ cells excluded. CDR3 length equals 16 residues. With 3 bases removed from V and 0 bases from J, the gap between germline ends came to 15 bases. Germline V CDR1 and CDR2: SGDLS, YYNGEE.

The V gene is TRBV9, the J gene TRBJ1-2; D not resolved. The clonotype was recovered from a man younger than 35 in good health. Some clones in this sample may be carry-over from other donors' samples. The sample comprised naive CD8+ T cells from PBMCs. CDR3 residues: CASSASFGLSNYGYTF. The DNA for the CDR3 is TGTGCCAGCAGCGCATCCTTCGGTCTGTCTAACTATGGCTACACCTTC. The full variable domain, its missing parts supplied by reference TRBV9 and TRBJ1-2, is DSGVTQTPKHLITATGQRVTLRCSPRSGDLSVYWYQQSLDQGLQFLIQYYNGEERAKGNILERFSAQQFPDLHSELNLSSLELGDSALYFCASSASFGLSNYGYTFGSGTRLTVV.